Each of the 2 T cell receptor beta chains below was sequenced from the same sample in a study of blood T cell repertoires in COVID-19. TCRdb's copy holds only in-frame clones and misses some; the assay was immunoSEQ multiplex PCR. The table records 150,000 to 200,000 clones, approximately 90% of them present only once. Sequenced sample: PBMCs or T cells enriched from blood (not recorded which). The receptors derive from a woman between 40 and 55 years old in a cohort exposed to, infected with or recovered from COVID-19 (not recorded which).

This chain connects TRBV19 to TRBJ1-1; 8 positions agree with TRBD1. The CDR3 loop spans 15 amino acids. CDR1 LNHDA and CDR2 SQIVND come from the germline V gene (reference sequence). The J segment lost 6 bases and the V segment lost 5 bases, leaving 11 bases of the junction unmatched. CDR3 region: CASSEHGQGTAEAFF. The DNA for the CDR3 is TGTGCCAGTAGTGAACACGGACAGGGAACGGCTGAAGCTTTCTTT. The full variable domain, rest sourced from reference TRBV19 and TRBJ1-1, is DGGITQSPKYLFRKEGQNVTLSCEQNLNHDAMYWYRQDPGQGLRLIYYSQIVNDFQKGDIAEGYSVSREKKESFPLTVTSAQKNPTAFYLCASSEHGQGTAEAFFGQGTRLTVV.

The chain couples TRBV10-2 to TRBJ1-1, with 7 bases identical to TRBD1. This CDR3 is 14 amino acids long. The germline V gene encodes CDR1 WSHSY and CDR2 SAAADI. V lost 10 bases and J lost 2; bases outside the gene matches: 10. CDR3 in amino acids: CAISSGQKNTEAFF. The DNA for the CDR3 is TGCGCCATCTCGTCGGGACAGAAAAACACTGAAGCTTTCTTT.